The rows below give T cell receptor beta chains drawn from one sample of a study of blood T cell repertoires in COVID-19. The repertoire was sequenced with immunoSEQ multiplex PCR; TCRdb's copy has only in-frame clones and lacks some. Among more than 300,000 clones, about 89% were seen once, and the ten largest hold about 1.9%. The material sequenced was PBMCs or T cells enriched from blood (not recorded which). The receptors come from a man aged 35-49 years in a cohort exposed to, infected with or recovered from COVID-19 (not recorded which). The CDR3 runs from the conserved cysteine through the conserved F or W. The D gene is left open where the match is weak. Size tells how often a clone was seen (once, few, many) or the class of an expanded clone, and some rows leave it out.

d_call | j_call | v_call | clone_size | cdr3_nt | cdr3_aa
- | TRBJ2-3 | TRBV5-1 | - | TGCGCCAGCAGCTTGCAGGCGGACTCCACAGATACGCAGTATTTT | CASSLQADSTDTQYF
TRBD1 | TRBJ1-2 | TRBV19 | few | TGTGCCAGCCGGACAGGGCTCCTTTATGGCTACACCTTC | CASRTGLLYGYTF
TRBD1 | TRBJ2-3 | TRBV15 | - | TGTGCCACCGGGGACAGTTCCAGACTCACAGATACGCAGTATTTT | CATGDSSRLTDTQYF
- | TRBJ2-7 | TRBV7-2 | - | TGTGCCAGCAGCTTTCAGGGGTCAGCCTACGAGCAGTACTTC | CASSFQGSAYEQYF
TRBD1 | TRBJ1-2 | TRBV6-5 | - | TGTGCCAGCAGCAAGACAGGGGGATTTGGCTACACCTTC | CASSKTGGFGYTF
TRBD2 | TRBJ2-3 | TRBV9 | once | TGTGCCAGCAGCGTAGGAGGACTAGCTTTCGCAGATACGCAGTATTTT | CASSVGGLAFADTQYF
TRBD2 | TRBJ2-2 | TRBV6-5 | - | TGTGCCAGCAGTTACTCGTCTAGCGGCTACACCGGGGAGCTGTTTTTT | CASSYSSSGYTGELFF
TRBD2 | TRBJ2-7 | TRBV28 | - | TGTGCCAGCAGTTTAATCGCGGGAGGGGACTACGAGCAGTACTTC | CASSLIAGGDYEQYF
TRBD2 | TRBJ2-1 | TRBV19 | - | TGTGCCAGTAGTTCGGGGCTAGCGGGAGGCGGGCTACAGCATGAGCAGTTCTTC | CASSSGLAGGGLQHEQFF
- | TRBJ1-4 | TRBV5-8 | few | TGTGCCAGCAGCTGGGGGCAGGACCCGGTGAATGAAAAACTGTTTTTT | CASSWGQDPVNEKLFF
- | TRBJ2-7 | TRBV6-5 | - | TGTGCCAGCAGGGCGGACAGAGGCCCCTACGAGCAGTACTTC | CASRADRGPYEQYF
- | TRBJ1-5 | TRBV6-2/TRBV6-3 | - | TGTGCCAGCAGCCACTTTCAACAGCCCCAGCATTTT | CASSHFQQPQHF
TRBD1 | TRBJ1-4 | TRBV7-2 | - | TGTGCCAGCAGCCTGACAGGGGGCTTTGAAAAACTGTTTTTT | CASSLTGGFEKLFF
- | TRBJ1-2 | TRBV20-1 | - | TGCAGTGCCACCCCCCTCGAGGGCTACACCTTC | CSATPLEGYTF
- | TRBJ1-5 | TRBV28 | - | TGTGCCAGCAAGTTGCACTCAGGGAATAGTCAGCCCCAGCATTTT | CASKLHSGNSQPQHF
- | TRBJ2-5 | TRBV7-8 | - | TGTGCCAGCAGCTCGGGAATTCAGACCCAGTACTTC | CASSSGIQTQYF
- | TRBJ1-1 | TRBV5-1 | - | TGCGCCAGCAGCTTCAACAGGGAAGAAGCTTTCTTT | CASSFNREEAFF
- | TRBJ2-3 | TRBV3-1/TRBV3-2 | once | TGTGCCAGCAGCCAAAACTACCGGACAGTCACAGATACGCAGTATTTT | CASSQNYRTVTDTQYF
- | TRBJ2-3 | TRBV19 | - | TGTGCCAGTAGAAGGGGTCTGGGACTCACAGATACGCAGTATTTT | CASRRGLGLTDTQYF
TRBD2 | TRBJ2-1 | TRBV5-4 | - | TGTGCCAGCAGCCCCAATAGCGGGACCTCCTACAATGAGCAGTTCTTC | CASSPNSGTSYNEQFF
TRBD1 | TRBJ1-6 | TRBV9 | - | TGTGCCAGCAGCGCTGGGGACAGGGTTGGGTCACCCCTCCACTTT | CASSAGDRVGSPLHF
- | TRBJ2-1 | TRBV10-1 | - | TGCGCCAGCAGTGAAAGTGGGAGCTCCTACAATGAGCAGTTCTTC | CASSESGSSYNEQFF
- | TRBJ1-1 | TRBV24-1 | - | TGTGCCACCCACCCGAAGACGGCGACAAAAGAGAACACTGAAGCTTTCTTT | CATHPKTATKENTEAFF
TRBD2 | TRBJ2-5 | TRBV6-5 | once | TGTGCCAGCAGTTACTCGATCGGGACTAGCGAGACCCAGTACTTC | CASSYSIGTSETQYF
- | TRBJ2-1 | TRBV14 | - | TGTGCCAGCAGCCAATCAGGTCCTGAGCAGTTCTTC | CASSQSGPEQFF
- | TRBJ1-3 | TRBV18 | - | TGTGCCAGCTCACCACCGTCAGGCGCCTCTGGAAACACCATATATTTT | CASSPPSGASGNTIYF
TRBD1 | TRBJ2-6 | TRBV15 | few | TGTGCCACCAGCAGAGACGGACAGGGATCCGGGGCCAACGTCCTGACTTTC | CATSRDGQGSGANVLTF
- | TRBJ2-6 | TRBV7-2 | - | TGTGCCCATTCCGAGGTCGGGGCCAACGTCCTGACTTTC | CAHSEVGANVLTF
TRBD2 | TRBJ2-1 | TRBV5-1 | - | TGCGCCAGCAGCTTGGGGCTAGCGGGGGACAATGAGCAGTTCTTC | CASSLGLAGDNEQFF
TRBD1 | TRBJ1-2 | TRBV5-5 | - | TGTGCCAGCAGCTTGGAGAATGCAGGGGGCATTAGTTATGGCTACACCTTC | CASSLENAGGISYGYTF
TRBD1 | TRBJ1-1 | TRBV28 | - | TGTGCCAGCAGTATCGGACAGGGGGGAGGAAAGACTGAAGCTTTCTTT | CASSIGQGGGKTEAFF
TRBD1 | TRBJ1-5 | TRBV11-2 | - | TGTGCCAGCAGCCAGGGGACAGGCGTGCAGCAGCCCCAGCATTTT | CASSQGTGVQQPQHF
- | TRBJ1-1 | TRBV19 | once | TGTGCCAGTACTTCTGGGCCACAGAGAATGAACACTGAAGCTTTCTTT | CASTSGPQRMNTEAFF
- | TRBJ1-2 | TRBV2 | once | TGTGCCAGCAGTGATGGCTGGAGGTATGGCTACACCTTC | CASSDGWRYGYTF
- | TRBJ2-1 | TRBV28 | - | TGTGCCAGCAGTTCCTCCCCCGGACAGTCGAGGGAGGGTTCCTACAATGAGCAGTTCTTC | CASSSSPGQSREGSYNEQFF
TRBD2 | TRBJ2-3 | TRBV6-4 | - | TGTGCCAGCAGTGAGGGTGGGAGGGCCGGAGATACGCAGTATTTT | CASSEGGRAGDTQYF
- | TRBJ2-1 | TRBV10-2 | - | TGCGCCAGCAGTGAGCCGTCCGAGTCCAATGAGCAGTTCTTC | CASSEPSESNEQFF
- | TRBJ2-7 | TRBV5-1 | - | TGCGCCAGCAGCTTACAGGGTTTCTACGAGCAGTACTTC | CASSLQGFYEQYF
TRBD1 | TRBJ2-7 | TRBV30 | few | TGTGCCTGGAATACAGGGGGCGCGGAGCAGTACTTC | CAWNTGGAEQYF
- | TRBJ2-5 | TRBV20-1 | - | TGCAGTGCCAGGCAGGGCGAGACCCAGTACTTC | CSARQGETQYF
TRBD1 | TRBJ2-1 | TRBV6-5 | - | TGTGCCAGCACCCGGACAGGCCCAAGAGACAATGAGCAGTTCTTC | CASTRTGPRDNEQFF
TRBD2 | TRBJ2-7 | TRBV4-1 | once | TGCGCCAGCAGCCAAGGAGGCGGGAGGACCTACGAGCAGTACTTC | CASSQGGGRTYEQYF
TRBD2 | TRBJ2-1 | TRBV7-3 | - | TGTGCCAGCAGCTATTATGGTAGCGGGAGCTTTAAGGTCAATGAGCAGTTCTTC | CASSYYGSGSFKVNEQFF
- | TRBJ1-5 | TRBV5-8 | - | TGTGCCAGCAGCTTGACGACGAGGCAGCCCCAGCATTTT | CASSLTTRQPQHF
TRBD1 | TRBJ2-7 | TRBV29-1 | - | TGCAGCGTTGGACAGGGGGAACTCTACGAGCAGTACTTC | CSVGQGELYEQYF
- | TRBJ1-2 | TRBV7-2 | - | TGTGCCAGCAGCTTAGAGGCAGGGGATGGCTACACCTTC | CASSLEAGDGYTF
- | TRBJ2-3 | TRBV28 | once | TGTGCCAGCAGTCCTAGGGGGGGGACAGATACGCAGTATTTT | CASSPRGGTDTQYF
TRBD1 | TRBJ1-5 | TRBV28 | - | TGTGCCAGCCGATTACCCGGGACAGGGGGCAATCAGCCCCAGCATTTT | CASRLPGTGGNQPQHF
TRBD1 | TRBJ1-1 | TRBV29-1 | - | TGCAGCGCCATCAGGGGGCGAGGCACTGAAGCTTTCTTT | CSAIRGRGTEAFF
TRBD2 | TRBJ2-7 | TRBV6-5 | - | TGTGCCAGCAACCCGAACGGACTAGCGGGGTCTCGGCAGTACTTC | CASNPNGLAGSRQYF